This entry is about one T cell receptor beta chain. This sample is part of a study of blood T cell repertoires in COVID-19. For the study at large: Samples taken during acute and convalescent COVID-19 were collected in the United States, Italy and Spain. The cDNA or gDNA used as material had been derived from T cells, B-cell-depleted T cells, or PBMCs.

In the original workflow: Reference gene primer amplification gave estimated nucleated cell counts. The data were produced by immunoSEQ multiplex PCR, yet TCRdb's version contains in-frame clones alone and is incomplete. Clonal size and the V and J genes are those of that table, whereas D and trimming came from the DNA. The sample comprises 75,000 or so clones, roughly four fifths of which are singletons, and under 45% rests with the top ten. This CDR3 contains 15 residues. The germline gives CDR1 SGDLS, CDR2 YYNGEE. J was trimmed by 5 bases and V by 2 bases; bases with no gene match: 5. This receptor was obtained from a woman aged 65 to 85 with acute or convalescent COVID-19. The sample comprised peripheral blood. This chain joins TRBV9 and TRBJ2-1, with 9 bases matching TRBD2. The CDR3 coding sequence is TGTGCCAGCAGCGTTAGCGGGAGCCAGAACAATGAGCAGTTCTTC. Translation: CASSVSGSQNNEQFF. The full variable domain, rest sourced from reference TRBV9 and TRBJ2-1, is DSGVTQTPKHLITATGQRVTLRCSPRSGDLSVYWYQQSLDQGLQFLIQYYNGEERAKGNILERFSAQQFPDLHSELNLSSLELGDSALYFCASSVSGSQNNEQFFGPGTRLTVL.